What follows describes a single T cell receptor beta chain. The authors' processing: Reference gene primers were amplified, and this amplification served to estimate nucleated cell counts. The method was immunoSEQ multiplex PCR; TCRdb's version includes in-frame clones alone and lacks a portion of them. V, J and clone size reflect that table, while D and trimming were determined from the DNA. The data contain 150,000 to 200,000 clones, just over 85% of them singletons. Trimming removed 2 bases at V and 8 bases at J, with 12 bases between. Looked up from germline, CDR1 is MNHEY and CDR2 is SVGAGI. The CDR3 is 14 residues long. This specimen belongs to a study of blood T cell repertoires in COVID-19. As for the study in general: Samples representing acute and convalescent COVID-19 were sourced from the United States, Italy and Spain. PBMCs, B-cell-depleted T cells, or T cells were the source of the cDNA or gDNA that made up the material.

The chain has TRBV6-5 and TRBJ1-4; maybe TRBD1 (5 bases). Sequenced material: peripheral blood. The clonotype originates from a man in his fifties or sixties with active or convalescent COVID-19. The CDR3, as DNA: TGTGCCAGCAGTTACGGGGCAGGACGGGAAAAACTGTTTTTT. It is translated as CASSYGAGREKLFF.